These T cell receptor beta chains were read from a single sample in a study of blood T cell repertoires in COVID-19. Assay: immunoSEQ multiplex PCR; the TCRdb copy retains only in-frame clones and omits some. The sample records about 69,000 clones, 82% being singletons. The specimen was peripheral blood. These receptors were collected from a human donor in a cohort sampled during active COVID-19. Both conserved end residues are part of each CDR3. The order of the fields is CDR3 length, J gene, clone size, D gene, V gene, CDR3 protein, CDR3 DNA. D genes are given only for firm matches. Only some rows state a clone size, as once, few, many or a class for expanded clones.

>13|TRBJ2-3|.|TRBD2|TRBV30
CAGSGGPTDTQYF
TGTGCCGGGAGCGGGGGGCCCACAGATACGCAGTATTTT
>17|TRBJ2-3|.|TRBD2|TRBV4-1
CASSQEASGVFTDTQYF
TGCGCCAGCAGCCAAGAAGCTAGCGGGGTGTTCACAGATACGCAGTATTTT
>15|TRBJ1-2|once|.|TRBV3-1/TRBV3-2
CASSKLTRRASGYTF
TGTGCCAGCAGCAAGTTGACAAGGCGTGCCAGTGGCTACACCTTC
>16|TRBJ2-2|.|.|TRBV28
CASRDQTGGLTGELFF
TGTGCCAGCAGGGACCAAACGGGGGGCCTCACCGGGGAGCTGTTTTTT
>17|TRBJ2-5|.|TRBD2|TRBV4-1
CASSQGFEAGGRETQYF
TGCGCCAGCAGCCAAGGATTTGAAGCGGGGGGCCGGGAGACCCAGTACTTC
>13|TRBJ1-2|.|.|TRBV7-3
CASSPSRGYGYTF
TGTGCCAGCAGCCCGTCGCGGGGCTATGGCTACACCTTC
>15|TRBJ2-1|.|.|TRBV7-3
CASSFVAGAYNEQFF
TGTGCCAGCAGCTTTGTCGCCGGGGCCTACAATGAGCAGTTCTTC
>14|TRBJ2-3|few|.|TRBV6-5
CASRVATSTDTQYF
TGTGCCAGCAGGGTAGCCACTAGCACAGATACGCAGTATTTT
>17|TRBJ2-6|.|.|TRBV24-1
CATSDSGTFSGANVLTF
TGTGCCACCAGTGATTCCGGGACATTTTCTGGGGCCAACGTCCTGACTTTC
>14|TRBJ1-2|.|TRBD1|TRBV4-1
CASSQLGQGNGYTF
TGCGCCAGCAGCCAGCTGGGACAGGGGAATGGCTACACCTTC
>13|TRBJ1-2|.|.|TRBV2
CASSGGQRYGYTF
TGTGCCAGCAGCGGTGGACAGAGATATGGCTACACCTTC
>15|TRBJ2-5|.|TRBD1|TRBV30
CAWRGTGRGRETQYF
TGTGCCTGGAGGGGGACAGGGAGGGGGCGAGAGACCCAGTACTTC
>13|TRBJ2-5|.|.|TRBV7-7
CASSRFREETQYF
TGTGCCAGCAGCCGCTTCCGGGAAGAGACCCAGTACTTC
>14|TRBJ1-4|.|.|TRBV7-8
CASSSGAGNEKLFF
TGTGCCAGCAGCTCTGGGGCCGGTAATGAAAAACTGTTTTTT
>20|TRBJ1-2|few|TRBD1|TRBV19
CASSAGPLQGVTKANYGYTF
TGTGCCAGTAGTGCCGGACCCCTACAGGGGGTCACGAAGGCTAACTATGGCTACACCTTC
>12|TRBJ1-1|.|.|TRBV30
CAWSGGSTEAFF
TGTGCCTGGAGTGGAGGATCCACTGAAGCTTTCTTT
>17|TRBJ2-6|.|TRBD1|TRBV27
CASRRDRVGAGANVLTF
TGTGCCAGCAGGAGAGACAGGGTGGGCGCTGGGGCCAACGTCCTGACTTTC
>15|TRBJ2-7|.|.|TRBV30
CAWSHKSGNTYEQYF
TGTGCCTGGAGTCACAAGTCAGGGAACACCTACGAGCAGTACTTC
>13|TRBJ2-3|.|.|TRBV9
CASSVVGTDTQYF
TGTGCCAGCAGCGTAGTCGGGACAGATACGCAGTATTTT
>17|TRBJ1-6|.|.|TRBV27
CASSLSIGGGRDSPLHF
TGTGCCAGCAGTTTATCGATCGGCGGGGGACGGGATTCACCCCTCCACTTT
>17|TRBJ2-1|.|TRBD2|TRBV25-1
CASSEYGVAGAGNEQFF
TGTGCCAGCAGTGAATATGGGGTAGCGGGGGCGGGCAATGAGCAGTTCTTC
>15|TRBJ2-6|.|.|TRBV7-9
CATPREVSGANVLTF
TGTGCCACCCCAAGGGAGGTATCTGGGGCCAACGTCCTGACTTTC
>16|TRBJ1-4|.|.|TRBV18
CASSLSTGEVNEKLFF
TGTGCCAGCTCACTCTCTACAGGCGAAGTTAATGAAAAACTGTTTTTT
>16|TRBJ2-2|few|.|TRBV3-1/TRBV3-2
CASSHDSGSDAGELFF
TGTGCCAGCAGCCATGACTCCGGGAGTGATGCCGGGGAGCTGTTTTTT
>12|TRBJ1-6|few|.|TRBV5-6
CASSFRVSPLHF
TGTGCCAGCAGCTTCAGGGTATCACCCCTCCACTTT
>16|TRBJ1-4|.|TRBD1|TRBV18
CASSLGQGATNEKLFF
TGTGCCAGCTCCCTGGGACAGGGAGCAACTAATGAAAAACTGTTTTTT
>16|TRBJ1-6|.|.|TRBV7-9
CASSLVPETENSPLHF
TGTGCCAGCAGCTTAGTCCCCGAGACTGAGAATTCACCCCTCCACTTT
>12|TRBJ2-7|few|.|TRBV6-6
CASSSISYEQYF
TGTGCCAGCAGCTCTATCTCCTACGAGCAGTACTTC
>13|TRBJ2-3|.|TRBD1|TRBV5-1
CASSSQGPDTQYF
TGCGCCAGCAGCTCACAGGGGCCAGATACGCAGTATTTT
>15|TRBJ1-2|once|.|TRBV2
CASSGRKGGGEGYTF
TGTGCCAGCAGTGGCCGGAAGGGAGGGGGGGAAGGCTACACCTTC
>14|TRBJ2-7|few|.|TRBV10-3
CAISERDSTYEQYF
TGTGCCATCAGTGAGCGGGACTCTACCTACGAGCAGTACTTC
>15|TRBJ2-1|few|TRBD1|TRBV24-1
CATSDPRDRVGEQFF
TGTGCCACCAGTGACCCTAGGGACAGGGTCGGCGAGCAGTTCTTC
>17|TRBJ2-7|.|TRBD1|TRBV11-2
CASSTYRDRIEGYEQYF
TGTGCCAGCAGCACCTACAGGGACAGGATAGAAGGCTACGAGCAGTACTTC
>13|TRBJ1-6|.|.|TRBV3-1/TRBV3-2
CASSLSDNSPLHF
TGTGCCAGCAGCCTGTCGGATAATTCACCCCTCCACTTT
>16|TRBJ2-3|.|TRBD2|TRBV11-2
CASSLGVAGGPDTQYF
TGTGCCAGCAGCTTAGGTGTAGCGGGGGGGCCCGATACGCAGTATTTT
>16|TRBJ2-7|.|TRBD2|TRBV4-2
CASSQALAGGSYEQYF
TGTGCCAGCAGCCAAGCCCTAGCGGGGGGATCCTACGAGCAGTACTTC
>14|TRBJ2-3|many|.|TRBV2
CASSAYSSTDTQYF
TGTGCCAGCAGTGCGTACTCGAGCACAGATACGCAGTATTTT
>15|TRBJ2-1|.|TRBD2|TRBV2
CASRSTSGGPNEQFF
TGTGCCAGCAGGTCGACTAGCGGGGGGCCGAATGAGCAGTTCTTC
>16|TRBJ2-3|.|TRBD2|TRBV6-6
CASRGTSGGLTDTQYF
TGTGCCAGCAGAGGGACTAGCGGGGGTTTAACAGATACGCAGTATTTT